These T cell receptor beta chains were read from a single sample in a study of T cell responses to AZD1222 COVID-19 vaccine. Sequencing was performed with immunoSEQ multiplex PCR; in TCRdb, only in-frame clones are kept and a portion is missing. This repertoire shows fewer than 90,000 clones, 89% found once; its top ten account for more than 5%. Sequencing used peripheral blood, obtained 28 days after the second AZD1222 dose. The receptors originated from an adult who received the AZD1222 COVID-19 vaccine. Both conserved end residues are part of each CDR3. The D gene is left open where the match is weak. Clone size is not always given. Where it is, it says once, few, many or a class for expanded clones.

CDR3aa: CASSATGGNYGYTF
CDR3nt: TGTGCCAGCAGCGCGACAGGGGGCAACTATGGCTACACCTTC
len: 14
abundance: once
j_gene: TRBJ1-2
v_gene: TRBV7-2
d_gene: TRBD1

CDR3aa: CASSSGSGEKLFF
CDR3nt: TGTGCCAGCAGCTCAGGGTCCGGCGAAAAACTGTTTTTT
len: 13
abundance: -
j_gene: TRBJ1-4
v_gene: TRBV5-5
d_gene: -

CDR3aa: CATGQLYGYTF
CDR3nt: TGTGCTACGGGGCAGCTCTATGGCTACACCTTC
len: 11
abundance: -
j_gene: TRBJ1-2
v_gene: TRBV28
d_gene: -

CDR3aa: CASSEDGTETPFSGNTIYF
CDR3nt: TGCGCCAGCAGCGAAGACGGGACAGAGACACCATTTTCTGGAAACACCATATATTTT
len: 19
abundance: once
j_gene: TRBJ1-3
v_gene: TRBV10-1
d_gene: TRBD1

CDR3aa: CASSQDPGEAGQPQHF
CDR3nt: TGCGCCAGCAGCCAAGATCCGGGGGAAGCAGGCCAGCCCCAGCATTTT
len: 16
abundance: -
j_gene: TRBJ1-5
v_gene: TRBV4-1
d_gene: -

CDR3aa: CASSLYSLQGGYGYTF
CDR3nt: TGTGCCAGCAGCTTATATTCGCTACAGGGCGGATATGGCTACACCTTC
len: 16
abundance: -
j_gene: TRBJ1-2
v_gene: TRBV7-2
d_gene: -

CDR3aa: CASSQVPKITEAFF
CDR3nt: TGCGCCAGCAGCCAAGTGCCGAAGATAACTGAAGCTTTCTTT
len: 14
abundance: -
j_gene: TRBJ1-1
v_gene: TRBV4-3
d_gene: -

CDR3aa: CASSAVTANTGELFF
CDR3nt: TGTGCCAGCAGCGCCGTTACAGCGAACACCGGGGAGCTGTTTTTT
len: 15
abundance: few
j_gene: TRBJ2-2
v_gene: TRBV5-5
d_gene: -

CDR3aa: CASRHTPREAFF
CDR3nt: TGTGCCAGCAGACATACACCACGTGAAGCTTTCTTT
len: 12
abundance: few
j_gene: TRBJ1-1
v_gene: TRBV28
d_gene: -

CDR3aa: CASSQGQRREQYF
CDR3nt: TGTGCCAGCAGCCAAGGACAGCGTCGAGAGCAGTACTTC
len: 13
abundance: -
j_gene: TRBJ2-7
v_gene: TRBV14
d_gene: -